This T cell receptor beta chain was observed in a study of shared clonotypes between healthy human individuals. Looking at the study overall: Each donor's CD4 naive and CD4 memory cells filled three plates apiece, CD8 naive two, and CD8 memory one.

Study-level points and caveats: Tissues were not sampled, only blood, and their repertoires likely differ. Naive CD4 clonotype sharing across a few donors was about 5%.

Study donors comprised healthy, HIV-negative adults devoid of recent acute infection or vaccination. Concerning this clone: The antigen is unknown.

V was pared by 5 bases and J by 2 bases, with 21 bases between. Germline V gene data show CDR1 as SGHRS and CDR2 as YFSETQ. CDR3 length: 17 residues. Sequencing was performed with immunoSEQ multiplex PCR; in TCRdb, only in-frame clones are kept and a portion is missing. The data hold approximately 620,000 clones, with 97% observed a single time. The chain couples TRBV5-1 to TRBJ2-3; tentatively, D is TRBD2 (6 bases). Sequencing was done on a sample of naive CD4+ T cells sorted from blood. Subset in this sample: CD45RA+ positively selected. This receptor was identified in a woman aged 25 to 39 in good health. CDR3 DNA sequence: TGCGCCAGCAGTCCGGGAGTGACATCTTGGGTCACAGATACGCAGTATTTT. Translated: CASSPGVTSWVTDTQYF.